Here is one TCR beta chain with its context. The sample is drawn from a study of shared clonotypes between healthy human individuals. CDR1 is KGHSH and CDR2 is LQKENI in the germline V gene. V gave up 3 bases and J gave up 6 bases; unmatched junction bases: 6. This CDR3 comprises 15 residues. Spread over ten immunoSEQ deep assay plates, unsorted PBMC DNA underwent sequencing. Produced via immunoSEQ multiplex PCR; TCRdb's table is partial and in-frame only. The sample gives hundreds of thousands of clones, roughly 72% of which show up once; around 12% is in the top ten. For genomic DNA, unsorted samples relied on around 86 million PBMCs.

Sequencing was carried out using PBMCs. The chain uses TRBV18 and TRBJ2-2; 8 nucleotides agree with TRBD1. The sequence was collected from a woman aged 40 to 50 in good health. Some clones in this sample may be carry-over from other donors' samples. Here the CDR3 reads CASSPGTGVAGELFF. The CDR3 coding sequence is TGTGCCAGCTCACCCGGGACAGGCGTGGCCGGGGAGCTGTTTTTT.